The T cell receptor (beta chain) described here comes from a study of shared clonotypes between healthy human individuals. Sequenced by immunoSEQ multiplex PCR; TCRdb stores in-frame clones only, minus some. The sample shows about 1.5 million clones, over 95% of them seen only once. Notes on this clone: What it recognizes is unknown.

General observations from the study: As a rule, naive subsets had a larger estimated richness than memory subsets.

This CDR3 has 17 amino acids. CDR1 and CDR2 (germline): SEHNR, FQNEAQ (reference sequence). V lost 8 bases and J lost 0, with 19 bases in between. The specimen sequenced was naive CD4+ T cells sorted from blood. The subset: CD45RA+ positively selected. V usage is TRBV7-9 and J usage is TRBJ2-2; D is possibly TRBD2 (6 bases). The receptor was derived from a man aged 25-40 years in good health. This chain's CDR3 is CASRSPWDLPNTGELFF. As DNA, the CDR3 is TGTGCCAGCCGGTCGCCCTGGGACTTACCGAACACCGGGGAGCTGTTTTTT.